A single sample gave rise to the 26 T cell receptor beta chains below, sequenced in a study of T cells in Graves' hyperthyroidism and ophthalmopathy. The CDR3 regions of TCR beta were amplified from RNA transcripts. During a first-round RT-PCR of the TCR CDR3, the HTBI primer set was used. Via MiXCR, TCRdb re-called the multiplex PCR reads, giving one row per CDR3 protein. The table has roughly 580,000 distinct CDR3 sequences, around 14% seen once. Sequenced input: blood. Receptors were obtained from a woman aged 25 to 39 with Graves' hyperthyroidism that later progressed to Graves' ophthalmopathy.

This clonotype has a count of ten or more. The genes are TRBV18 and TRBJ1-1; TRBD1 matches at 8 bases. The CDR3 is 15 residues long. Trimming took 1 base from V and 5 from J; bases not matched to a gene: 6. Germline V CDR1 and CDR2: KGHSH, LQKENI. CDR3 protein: CASSPLTGVETEAFF. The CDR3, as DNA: TGTGCCAGCTCACCACTGACAGGGGTAGAAACTGAAGCTTTCTTT.

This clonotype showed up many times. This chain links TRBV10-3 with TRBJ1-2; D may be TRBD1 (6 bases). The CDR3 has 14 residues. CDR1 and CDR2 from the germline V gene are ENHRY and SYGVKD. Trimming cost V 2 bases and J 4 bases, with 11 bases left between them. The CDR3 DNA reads TGTGCCATCAGTGAGGGTACAGGGACCTATGGCTACACCTTC. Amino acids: CAISEGTGTYGYTF.

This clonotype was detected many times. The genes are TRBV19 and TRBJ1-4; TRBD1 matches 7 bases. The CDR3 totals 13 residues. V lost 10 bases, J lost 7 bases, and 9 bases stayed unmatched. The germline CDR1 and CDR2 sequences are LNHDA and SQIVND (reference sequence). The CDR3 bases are TGTGCCACCGGAGGGGGCAGGGGTGAAAAACTGTTTTTT. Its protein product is CATGGGRGEKLFF.

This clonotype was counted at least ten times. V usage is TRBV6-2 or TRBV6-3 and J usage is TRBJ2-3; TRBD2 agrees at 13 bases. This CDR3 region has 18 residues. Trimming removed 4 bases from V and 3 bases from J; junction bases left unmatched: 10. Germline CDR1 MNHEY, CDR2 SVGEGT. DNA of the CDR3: TGTGCCAGCAGTTTCCCCAGGACTAGCGGGAGTTTGACAGATACGCAGTATTTT. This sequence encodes CASSFPRTSGSLTDTQYF.

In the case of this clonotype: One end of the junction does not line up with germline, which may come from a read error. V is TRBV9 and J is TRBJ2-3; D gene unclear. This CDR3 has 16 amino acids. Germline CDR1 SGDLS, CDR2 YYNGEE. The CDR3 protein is CTSRVGNAVGTDTQYF. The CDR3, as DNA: TGTACCAGCAGAGTTGGGAACGCGGTGGGAACAGATACGCAGTATTTT.

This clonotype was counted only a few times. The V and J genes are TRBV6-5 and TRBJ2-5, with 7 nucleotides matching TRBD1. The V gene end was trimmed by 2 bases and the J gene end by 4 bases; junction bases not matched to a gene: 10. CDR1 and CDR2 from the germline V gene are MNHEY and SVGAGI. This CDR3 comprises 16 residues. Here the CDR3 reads CASSYAGTAGGETQYF. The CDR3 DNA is TGTGCCAGCAGTTACGCCGGGACAGCAGGCGGAGAGACCCAGTACTTC.

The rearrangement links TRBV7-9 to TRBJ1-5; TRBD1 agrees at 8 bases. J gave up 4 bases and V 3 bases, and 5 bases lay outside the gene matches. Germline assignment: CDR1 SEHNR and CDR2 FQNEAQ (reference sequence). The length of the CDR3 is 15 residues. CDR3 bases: TGTGCCAGCAGCTTCGGACAGGGATCTAATCAGCCCCAGCATTTT. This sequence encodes CASSFGQGSNQPQHF. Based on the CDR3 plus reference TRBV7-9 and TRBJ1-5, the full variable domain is DTGVSQNPRHKITKRGQNVTFRCDPISEHNRLYWYRQTLGQGPEFLTYFQNEAQLEKSRLLSDRFSAERPKGSFSTLEIQRTEQGDSAMYLCASSFGQGSNQPQHFGDGTRLSIL.

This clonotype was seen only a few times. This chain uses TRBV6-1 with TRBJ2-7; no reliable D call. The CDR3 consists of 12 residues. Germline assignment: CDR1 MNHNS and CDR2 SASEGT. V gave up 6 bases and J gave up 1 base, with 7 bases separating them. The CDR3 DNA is TGTGCCAGCAGGGCCGTATCCTACGAGCAGTACTTC. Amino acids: CASRAVSYEQYF.

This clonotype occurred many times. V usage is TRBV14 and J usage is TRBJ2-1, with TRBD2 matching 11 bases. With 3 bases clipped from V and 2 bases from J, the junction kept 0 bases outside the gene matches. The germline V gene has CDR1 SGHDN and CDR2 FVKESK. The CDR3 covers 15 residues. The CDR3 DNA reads TGTGCCAGCAGCCAGGGACTAGCGGCCTACAATGAGCAGTTCTTC. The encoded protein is CASSQGLAAYNEQFF.

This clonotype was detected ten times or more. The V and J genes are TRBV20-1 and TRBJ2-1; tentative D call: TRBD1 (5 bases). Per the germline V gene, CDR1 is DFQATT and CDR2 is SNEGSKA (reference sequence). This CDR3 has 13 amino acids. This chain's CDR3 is CSIGQGGLNEQFF. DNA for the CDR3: TGCAGCATCGGGCAGGGTGGTCTCAATGAGCAGTTCTTC.

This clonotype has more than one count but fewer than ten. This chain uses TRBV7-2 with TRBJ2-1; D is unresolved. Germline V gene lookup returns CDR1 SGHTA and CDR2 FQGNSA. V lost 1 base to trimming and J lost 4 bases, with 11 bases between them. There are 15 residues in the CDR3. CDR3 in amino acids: CASSLDGLQYNEQFF. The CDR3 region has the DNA TGTGCCAGCAGCTTAGACGGGCTCCAATACAATGAGCAGTTCTTC.

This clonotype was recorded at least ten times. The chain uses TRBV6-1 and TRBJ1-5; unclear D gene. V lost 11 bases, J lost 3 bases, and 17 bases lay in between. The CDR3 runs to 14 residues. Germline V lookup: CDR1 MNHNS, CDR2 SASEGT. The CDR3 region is CAHGDPPDNQPQHF. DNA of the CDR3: TGTGCCCATGGAGATCCCCCCGACAATCAGCCCCAGCATTTT.

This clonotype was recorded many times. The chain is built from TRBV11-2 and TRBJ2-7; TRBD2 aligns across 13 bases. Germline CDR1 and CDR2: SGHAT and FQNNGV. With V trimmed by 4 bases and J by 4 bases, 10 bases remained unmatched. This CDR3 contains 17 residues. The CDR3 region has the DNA TGTGCCAGCAGCTCTTCGGGACTAGCGGGAATCATATACGAGCAGTACTTC. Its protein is CASSSSGLAGIIYEQYF.

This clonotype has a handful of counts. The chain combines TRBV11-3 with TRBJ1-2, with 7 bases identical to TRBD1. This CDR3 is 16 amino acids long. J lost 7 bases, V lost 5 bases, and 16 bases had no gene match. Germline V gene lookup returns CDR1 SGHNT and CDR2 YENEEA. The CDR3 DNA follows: TGTGCCAGCAGCCCTCCAGTTAGGACAGGTCTGCCTGGCTACACCTTC. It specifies CASSPPVRTGLPGYTF.

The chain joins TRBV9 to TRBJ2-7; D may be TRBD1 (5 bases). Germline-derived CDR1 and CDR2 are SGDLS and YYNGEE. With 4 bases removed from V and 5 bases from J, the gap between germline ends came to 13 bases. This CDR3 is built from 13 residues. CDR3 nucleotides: TGTGCCAGCAGCCAGGGTAGGCTAGACGAGCAGTACTTC. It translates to CASSQGRLDEQYF. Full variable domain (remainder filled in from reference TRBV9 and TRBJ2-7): DSGVTQTPKHLITATGQRVTLRCSPRSGDLSVYWYQQSLDQGLQFLIQYYNGEERAKGNILERFSAQQFPDLHSELNLSSLELGDSALYFCASSQGRLDEQYFGPGTRLTVT.

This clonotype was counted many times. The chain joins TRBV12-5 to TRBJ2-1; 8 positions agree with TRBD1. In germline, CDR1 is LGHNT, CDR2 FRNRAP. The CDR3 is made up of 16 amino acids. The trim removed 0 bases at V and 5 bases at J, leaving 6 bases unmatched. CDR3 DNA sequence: TGTGCTAGTGGTTTGGTTGGGACAGGCCGTAACAATGAGCAGTTCTTC. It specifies CASGLVGTGRNNEQFF.

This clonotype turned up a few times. The chain's CDR3 is CASRDRGPTFYGYTF. The CDR3 DNA reads as TGTGCCAGCAGGGATAGGGGACCCACATTTTATGGCTACACCTTC. This chain links TRBV27 with TRBJ1-2; TRBD1 might be the D (5 bases). Germline CDR1 and CDR2: MNHEY and SMNVEV (reference sequence). With 6 bases removed from V and 5 bases from J, the gap between germline ends came to 19 bases. The CDR3 has 15 residues.

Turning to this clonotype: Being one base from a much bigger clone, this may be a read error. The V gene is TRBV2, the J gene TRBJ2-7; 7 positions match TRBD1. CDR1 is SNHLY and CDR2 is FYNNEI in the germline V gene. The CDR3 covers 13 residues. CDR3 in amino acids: CANTGDGAYEQCF. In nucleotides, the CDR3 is TGTGCCAACACAGGGGACGGCGCCTACGAGCAGTGCTTC.

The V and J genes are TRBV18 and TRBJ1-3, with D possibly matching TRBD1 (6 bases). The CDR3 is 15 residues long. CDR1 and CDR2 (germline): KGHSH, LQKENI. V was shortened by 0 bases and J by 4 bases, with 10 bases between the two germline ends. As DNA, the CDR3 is TGTGCCAGCTCACCACCAGCAGGGGCGGGAAACACCATATATTTT. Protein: CASSPPAGAGNTIYF.

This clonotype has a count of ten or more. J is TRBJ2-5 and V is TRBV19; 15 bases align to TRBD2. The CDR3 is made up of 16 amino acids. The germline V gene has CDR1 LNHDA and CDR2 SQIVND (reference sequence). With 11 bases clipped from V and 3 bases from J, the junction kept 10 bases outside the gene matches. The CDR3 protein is CASRGLAGGIEETQYF. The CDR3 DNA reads TGTGCCTCAAGGGGACTAGCGGGAGGAATAGAAGAGACCCAGTACTTC.

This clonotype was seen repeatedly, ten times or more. Here the CDR3 DNA reads TGTGCTAGTGGTTTGGCTAACCGGGACAGGGTGGGGTACGAGCAGTACTTC. Protein sequence: CASGLANRDRVGYEQYF. This chain connects TRBV12-5 to TRBJ2-7; 9 bases line up with TRBD1. This CDR3 has 17 residues. V lost 1 base, J lost 4 bases, and 11 bases stayed unmatched. Germline V CDR1 and CDR2: LGHNT, FRNRAP.

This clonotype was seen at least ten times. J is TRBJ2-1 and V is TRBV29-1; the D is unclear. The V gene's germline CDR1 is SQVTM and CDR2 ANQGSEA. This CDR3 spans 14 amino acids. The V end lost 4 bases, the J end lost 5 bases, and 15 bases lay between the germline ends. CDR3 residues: CSVVPFGVNNEQFF. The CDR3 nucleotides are TGCAGCGTTGTTCCGTTCGGCGTTAACAATGAGCAGTTCTTC.

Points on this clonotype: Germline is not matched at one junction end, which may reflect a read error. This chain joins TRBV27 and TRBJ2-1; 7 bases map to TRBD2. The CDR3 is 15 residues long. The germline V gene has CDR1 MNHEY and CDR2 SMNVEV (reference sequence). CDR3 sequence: CGSTSRGEVLNEQFF. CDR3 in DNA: TGTGGCAGCACCTCTCGGGGGGAGGTATTAAATGAGCAGTTCTTC.

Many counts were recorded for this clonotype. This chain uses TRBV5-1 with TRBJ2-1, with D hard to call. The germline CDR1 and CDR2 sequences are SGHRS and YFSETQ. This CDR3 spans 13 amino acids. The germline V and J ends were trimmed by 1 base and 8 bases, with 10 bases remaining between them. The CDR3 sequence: CASSLYGQDEQFF. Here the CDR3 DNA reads TGCGCCAGCAGCTTGTACGGGCAAGATGAGCAGTTCTTC.

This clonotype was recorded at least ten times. This CDR3 is CASRSDTQYF. The CDR3 coding sequence is TGTGCCAGCAGATCAGATACGCAGTATTTT. The chain recombines TRBV6-2 or TRBV6-3 with TRBJ2-3, with D uncertain. Looked up from germline, CDR1 is MNHEY and CDR2 is SVGEGT. Trimming cost V 6 bases and J 4 bases, with 2 bases left between them. CDR3 length: 10 residues.

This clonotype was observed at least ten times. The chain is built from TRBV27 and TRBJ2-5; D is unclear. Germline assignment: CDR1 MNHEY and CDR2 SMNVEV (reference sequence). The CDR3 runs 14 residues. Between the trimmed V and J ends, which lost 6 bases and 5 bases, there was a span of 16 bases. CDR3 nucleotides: TGTGCCAGCAGGCCTCTAGGTTCCGGGGAGACCCAGTACTTC. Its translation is CASRPLGSGETQYF.